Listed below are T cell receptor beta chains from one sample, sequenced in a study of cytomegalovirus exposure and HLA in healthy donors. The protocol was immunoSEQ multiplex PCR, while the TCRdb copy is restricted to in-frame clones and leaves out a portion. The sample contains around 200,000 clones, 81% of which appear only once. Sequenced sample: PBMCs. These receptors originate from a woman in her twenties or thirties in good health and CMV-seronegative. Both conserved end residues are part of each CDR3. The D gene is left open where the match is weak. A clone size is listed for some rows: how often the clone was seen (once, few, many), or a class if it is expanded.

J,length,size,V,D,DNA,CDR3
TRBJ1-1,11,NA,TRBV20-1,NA,TGCAGTGCTAGACAGGGGACTGAAGCTTTCTTT,CSARQGTEAFF
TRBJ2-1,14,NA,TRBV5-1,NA,TGCGCCAGCAGCCAGCTGGGAGAATACAATGAGCAGTTCTTC,CASSQLGEYNEQFF
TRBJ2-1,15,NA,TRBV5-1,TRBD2,TGCGCCAGCAGCTTGGTAGCGGGGGCCTACAATGAGCAGTTCTTC,CASSLVAGAYNEQFF
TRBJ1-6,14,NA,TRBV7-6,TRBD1,TGTGCCAGCAGCCGGACAGGGGGGAGATCACCCCTCCACTTT,CASSRTGGRSPLHF
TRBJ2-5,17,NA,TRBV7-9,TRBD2,TGTGCCAGCAGCGACGGACTAGCGGGGGCTTACCAAGAGACCCAGTACTTC,CASSDGLAGAYQETQYF
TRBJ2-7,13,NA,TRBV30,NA,TGTGCCTGGAGCAGGGGAATCCCCTACGAGCAGTACTTC,CAWSRGIPYEQYF
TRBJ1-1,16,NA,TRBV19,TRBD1,TGTGCCAGTAGACGGACAGGGGGCGTCCCGAACACTGAAGCTTTCTTT,CASRRTGGVPNTEAFF
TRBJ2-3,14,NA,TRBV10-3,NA,TGTGCCATCAGTGCGGCAGGGGGCACAGATACGCAGTATTTT,CAISAAGGTDTQYF
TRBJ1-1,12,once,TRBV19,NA,TGTGCCAGTAGTATGGGCTACACTGAAGCTTTCTTT,CASSMGYTEAFF
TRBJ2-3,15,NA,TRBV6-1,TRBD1,TGTGCCAGCAGTGGGGGGACAGCTAGCACAGATACGCAGTATTTT,CASSGGTASTDTQYF
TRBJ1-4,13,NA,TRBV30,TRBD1,TGTGCCTGGACCCGGGACAGGGGAGAAAAACTGTTTTTT,CAWTRDRGEKLFF
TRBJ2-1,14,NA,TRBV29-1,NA,TGCAGCGTTGATAGTAGCGCCACCTACAATGAGCAGTTCTTC,CSVDSSATYNEQFF
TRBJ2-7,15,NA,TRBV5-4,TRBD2,TGTGCCAGCAGCTTGGACGGGGGGGGCACCTACGAGCAGTACTTC,CASSLDGGGTYEQYF
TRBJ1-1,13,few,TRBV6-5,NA,TGTGCCAGCATGAGACAGACGAACACTGAAGCTTTCTTT,CASMRQTNTEAFF
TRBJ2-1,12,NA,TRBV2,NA,TGTGCCAGCAGGCTGACCGGGGGTGAGCAGTTCTTC,CASRLTGGEQFF
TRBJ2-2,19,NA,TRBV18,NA,TGTGCCAGCTCACCAATCCTCGGCGGCCGCTCAACGAACACCGGGGAGCTGTTTTTT,CASSPILGGRSTNTGELFF
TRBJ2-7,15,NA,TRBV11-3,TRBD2,TGTGCCAGCAGCTTAGGGGCTAGCGGGAGAAGCGAGCAGTACTTC,CASSLGASGRSEQYF
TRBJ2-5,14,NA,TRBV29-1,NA,TGCAGCGTTGAAGACTATCGCGGGGTTGGGACCCAGTACTTC,CSVEDYRGVGTQYF
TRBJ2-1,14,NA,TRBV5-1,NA,TGCGCCAGCAGCTTGTGGACAGAGTACAATGAGCAGTTCTTC,CASSLWTEYNEQFF
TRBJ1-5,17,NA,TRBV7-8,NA,TGTGCCAGCAGCTTAACGTTGGTCTCAGGGCGGCGGCAGCCCCAGCATTTT,CASSLTLVSGRRQPQHF
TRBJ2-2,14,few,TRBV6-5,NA,TGTGCCAGCAGTTACTCACAGGGAACCGGGGAGCTGTTTTTT,CASSYSQGTGELFF
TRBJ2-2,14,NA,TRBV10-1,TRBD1,TGCGCCAGCAGGGGGACAGGGAACACCGGGGAGCTGTTTTTT,CASRGTGNTGELFF
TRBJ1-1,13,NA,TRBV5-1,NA,TGCGCCAGCAGCGCTACAGGTAACACTGAAGCTTTCTTT,CASSATGNTEAFF
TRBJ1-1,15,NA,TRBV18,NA,TGTGCCAGCTCACGGAACGCCCCTGGAGGCACTGAAGCTTTCTTT,CASSRNAPGGTEAFF
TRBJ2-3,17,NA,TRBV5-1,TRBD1,TGCGCCAGCAGCCCCGGGACAGGGTCCGTTAGAGGGGATACGCAGTATTTT,CASSPGTGSVRGDTQYF
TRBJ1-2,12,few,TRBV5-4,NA,TGTGCCAGCAGCTTGTTCAGCTATGGCTACACCTTC,CASSLFSYGYTF
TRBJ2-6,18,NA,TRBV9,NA,TGTGCCAGCAGCGTAGAAGGCGGGGTGAGCTCTGGGGCCAACGTCCTGACTTTC,CASSVEGGVSSGANVLTF
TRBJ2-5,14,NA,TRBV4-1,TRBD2,TGCGCCAGCAGCCAGCGGGAGGGCCGAGAGACCCAGTACTTC,CASSQREGRETQYF
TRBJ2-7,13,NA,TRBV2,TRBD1,TGTGCCAGCAGTGTATACAGGGGTTACGAGCAGTACTTC,CASSVYRGYEQYF
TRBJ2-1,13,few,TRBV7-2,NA,TGTGCCAGCAGCCACGGACAGCCCAATGAGCAGTTCTTC,CASSHGQPNEQFF
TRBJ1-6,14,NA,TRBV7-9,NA,TGTGCCAGCAGCGACTGGCAGGGTAATTCACCCCTCCACTTT,CASSDWQGNSPLHF
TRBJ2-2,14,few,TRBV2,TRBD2,TGTGCCAGCAGATTAGCGGGAGGGGCCGGGGAGCTGTTTTTT,CASRLAGGAGELFF
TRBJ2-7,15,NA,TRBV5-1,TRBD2,TGCGCCAGCAGCCTATTAGCGGGAGTAAACTACGAGCAGTACTTC,CASSLLAGVNYEQYF
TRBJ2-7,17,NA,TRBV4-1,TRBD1,TGCGCCAGCAGCCAAGTTGGGACAGGGGAATGGGCCTACGAGCAGTACTTC,CASSQVGTGEWAYEQYF
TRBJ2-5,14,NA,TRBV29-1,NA,TGCAGCGTTGTGGGGTGGGACTTTCAAGAGACCCAGTACTTC,CSVVGWDFQETQYF
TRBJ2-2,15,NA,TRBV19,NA,TGTGCCAGCGGGCTGGCGGGGATAAACACCGGGGAGCTGTTTTTT,CASGLAGINTGELFF
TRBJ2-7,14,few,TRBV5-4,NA,TGTGCCAGCAGCTTGGAAGACAGCGTACGAGAGCAGTACTTC,CASSLEDSVREQYF
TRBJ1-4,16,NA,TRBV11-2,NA,TGTGCCAGCAGCTTATCGAGGACAGTTAACAATGAAAAACTGTTTTTT,CASSLSRTVNNEKLFF
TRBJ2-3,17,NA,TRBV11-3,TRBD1,TGTGCCAGCAGCTTGAGCCCCGGACAGGGTAGCACAGATACGCAGTATTTT,CASSLSPGQGSTDTQYF
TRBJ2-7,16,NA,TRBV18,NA,TGTGCCAGCTCACCACGGGTCGGCGGGGGCTTCTACGAGCAGTACTTC,CASSPRVGGGFYEQYF
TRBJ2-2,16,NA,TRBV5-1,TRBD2,TGCGCCAGCAGCTTTACTAGCGGGAGGGACACCGGGGAGCTGTTTTTT,CASSFTSGRDTGELFF
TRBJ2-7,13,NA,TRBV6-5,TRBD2,TGTGCCAGCAGGCTAGCGGGCGGGGACGAGCAGTACTTC,CASRLAGGDEQYF
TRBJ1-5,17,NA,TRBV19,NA,TGTGCCAGTAGTATCGACAAACGAGCCTATAGCAATCAGCCCCAGCATTTT,CASSIDKRAYSNQPQHF
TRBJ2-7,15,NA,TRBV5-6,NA,TGTGCCAGCAGCGAACTATGGGTAACGGAGTACGAGCAGTACTTC,CASSELWVTEYEQYF
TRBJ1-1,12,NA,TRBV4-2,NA,TGTGCCAGCAGCCAAGATTGGGGGCGAGCTTTCTTT,CASSQDWGRAFF
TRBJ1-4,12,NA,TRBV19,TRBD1,TGTGCCAGTGTGGACAGGGAGGAAAAACTGTTTTTT,CASVDREEKLFF
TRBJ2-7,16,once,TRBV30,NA,TGTGCCTGGGGGGGGGCTATCAGCGGCCTCGACGGCGAGCAGTACTTC,CAWGGAISGLDGEQYF
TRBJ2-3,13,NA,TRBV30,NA,TGTGCCTGGAGTACAGGGTTCAGAGATACGCAGTATTTT,CAWSTGFRDTQYF
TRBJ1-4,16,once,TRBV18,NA,TGTGCCAGCTCACCACCGACCCGGGGGGGTAGTGAAAAACTGTTTTTT,CASSPPTRGGSEKLFF
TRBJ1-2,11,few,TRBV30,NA,TGTGCCTGGAGTGAAGGGGATGGCTACACCTTC,CAWSEGDGYTF
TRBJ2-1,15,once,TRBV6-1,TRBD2,TGTGCCAGCAGACTAGCGGGGGGTCTTTACAATGAGCAGTTCTTC,CASRLAGGLYNEQFF
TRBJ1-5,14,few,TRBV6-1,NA,TGTGCCAGCAGTCCCAGCACACCAACAGAGCCCCAGCATTTT,CASSPSTPTEPQHF
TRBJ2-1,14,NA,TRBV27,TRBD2,TGTGCCAGCCGTCTAGCGGGCTCCTACAATGAGCAGTTCTTC,CASRLAGSYNEQFF